This T cell receptor (beta chain) was sequenced in a study of CXCR3-negative and CXCR3-positive naive CD8 T cells. Germline V CDR1 and CDR2: SGHTA, FQGNSA. The CDR3 extends over 14 amino acids. General study results and limits: Naive CXCR3-negative and CXCR3-positive cells had similar TRBV-TRBJ usage; memory differed. Higher TRB CDR3 hydrophobicity marked CXCR3-positive naive cells relative to CXCR3-negative naive cells.

By frequency, this clonotype is medium-sized. Its antigen is unknown. Every subset of CD8+ T cells was sorted in triplicate at approximately 300,000 cells each. With UMI labels, 5' RACE was used to prepare the TRB cDNA libraries. TCRdb reworked the 5' RACE reads into one entry per CDR3 protein, no DNA. The sample holds about 5,500 distinct CDR3 sequences. Sequenced input: naive CXCR3+ CD8+ T cells from blood. Stated subset: CD45RO-CCR7+CD27+CD95- naive CD8+ T cells expressing CXCR3 (TNR3+). The TCR originated in a human donor in good health. Some clones in this sample may be carry-over from other donors' samples. V gene TRBV7-2 combines with J gene TRBJ1-2; TCRdb picks TRBD1, but there is no DNA to check that call. The CDR3 here is CASSFGTGGSGYTF.